Listed below are T cell receptor beta chains from one sample, sequenced in a study of blood T cell repertoires in COVID-19. Profiling relied on immunoSEQ multiplex PCR, and the TCRdb table lists in-frame clones only, not all of them. The sample holds about 200,000 clones, 84% seen once. Sequencing used PBMCs or T cells enriched from blood (not recorded which). These TCRs come from a man aged 35-49 years who had recovered from COVID-19. Each CDR3 is given with its conserved first and last residue.

v_call | cdr3_aa
TRBV28 | CASSLWQGTSYEQYF
TRBV19 | CASSTLASSHNEQFF
TRBV2 | CASSKGTLNQPQHF
TRBV7-9 | CASSQQEPNEKLFF
TRBV5-5 | CASSLGRAGTPLHF
TRBV5-4 | CASSQPGQGADTQYF
TRBV6-5 | CASGVASGGAVEQFF
TRBV6-5 | CASSSSRRGNYGYTF
TRBV3-1/TRBV3-2 | CASSQYVGSTEAFF
TRBV19 | CASSMPGQSQPQHF
TRBV11-1 | CASSSQGADMNTEAFF
TRBV5-1 | CASKIQGQGTEAFF
TRBV15 | CATSRSGQDGSPLHF
TRBV28 | CASSDRQGVRYGYTF
TRBV30 | CAWLRRGLGYGYTF
TRBV5-1 | CASSLDWSSYEQYF
TRBV27 | CASSLSLGSSYNSPLHF
TRBV2 | CASSGTHHVNEQFF
TRBV4-2 | CASSYETPGQGALGYTF
TRBV2 | CASIRETNTEAFF
TRBV10-1 | CASSEATGPPDTQYF
TRBV6-2/TRBV6-3 | CASSRTGWIEAFF
TRBV7-2 | CASSPQYRGNQPQHF
TRBV7-2 | CASSWGTLKTFAEQYF
TRBV11-3 | CASSTSGTTYYNEQFF
TRBV15 | CATSRDRTGPETQYF
TRBV24-1 | CATSDTRTGGRQPQHF
TRBV3-1/TRBV3-2 | CASSQHGSHSLAEAFF
TRBV2 | CASSELRAGMETQYF
TRBV30 | CAWRDRGSGELFF
TRBV10-3 | CAISESQGIGHNQPQHF
TRBV4-3 | CASSQDRPRGRSYNEQFF
TRBV19 | CASSTLTENYGYTF
TRBV3-1/TRBV3-2 | CASSQDTDLVYGYTF
TRBV5-6 | CASSLPTGGDGYTF
TRBV7-9 | CASSPRDRGVEKLFF
TRBV19 | CASSITAGISGNTIYF
TRBV7-9 | CASSFGLHWVWYGYTF
TRBV6-5 | CASMTGIATNEKLFF
TRBV4-2 | CASSEGLAGGRGTDTQYF
TRBV11-2 | CASSRPTSGGETQYF